This TCR beta chain derives from a study of blood T cells in healthy people across ages. The trim removed 1 base at V and 1 base at J, leaving 4 bases unmatched. CDR1 and CDR2 from the germline V gene are SGDLS and YYNGEE. The CDR3 has 16 residues. The use of a sample-barcoded 5' primer and a J-beta primer mix characterized a second PCR of roughly 7 to 11 cycles. TCRdb passed the 5' RACE reads through MiXCR, listing each CDR3 protein once. The sample has 700,000 to 900,000 distinct CDR3 sequences; about 55% are singletons. Specimen: blood. The V and J genes are TRBV9 and TRBJ2-5; 10 bases align to TRBD1. This TCR came from an elderly man in good health. As DNA, the CDR3 is TGTGCCAGCAGCGTACCGAGGACAGGGGGCCAAGAGACCCAGTACTTC. Translating gives CASSVPRTGGQETQYF. Variable domain in full (rest from reference TRBV9 and TRBJ2-5): DSGVTQTPKHLITATGQRVTLRCSPRSGDLSVYWYQQSLDQGLQFLIQYYNGEERAKGNILERFSAQQFPDLHSELNLSSLELGDSALYFCASSVPRTGGQETQYFGPGTRLLVL.